Sequencing of this TCR beta chain was carried out in a study of CD8 T cells in Susac syndrome. The germline gives CDR1 SNHLY, CDR2 FYNNEI. The CDR3 sequence is 14 residues long. V was pared by 2 bases and J by 0 bases, with 8 bases between. An input of roughly 0.5 to 1 ug of RNA was subjected to reverse transcription using random hexamers. TCRdb fed the immunoSEQ multiplex PCR reads into MiXCR, producing one record per CDR3 protein. This table has around 170,000 distinct CDR3 sequences, around 92% appearing once. Healthy donors served as the controls. They were matched for age and sex. The sequence was collected from a human donor in good health. This chain uses TRBV2 with TRBJ2-7; no definite D call. The sample consisted of CD4+ T cells from PBMCs. CDR3 bases: TGTGCCAGCAGTGAACTCAGTAACTCCTACGAGCAGTACTTC. Translating it yields CASSELSNSYEQYF.